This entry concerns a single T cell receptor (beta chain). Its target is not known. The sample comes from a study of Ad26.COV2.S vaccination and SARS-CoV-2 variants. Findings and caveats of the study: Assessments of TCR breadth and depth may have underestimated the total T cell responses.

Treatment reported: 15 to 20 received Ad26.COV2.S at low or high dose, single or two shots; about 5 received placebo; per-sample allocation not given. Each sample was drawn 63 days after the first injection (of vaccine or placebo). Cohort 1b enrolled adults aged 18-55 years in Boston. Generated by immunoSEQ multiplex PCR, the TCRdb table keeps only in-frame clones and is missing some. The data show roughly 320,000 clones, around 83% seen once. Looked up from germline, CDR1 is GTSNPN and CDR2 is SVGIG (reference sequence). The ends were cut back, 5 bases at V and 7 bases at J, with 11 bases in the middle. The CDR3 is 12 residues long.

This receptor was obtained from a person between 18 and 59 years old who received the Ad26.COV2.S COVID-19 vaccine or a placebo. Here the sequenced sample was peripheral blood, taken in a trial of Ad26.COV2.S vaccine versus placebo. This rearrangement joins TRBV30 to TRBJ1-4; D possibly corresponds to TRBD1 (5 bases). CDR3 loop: CAWGRGGEKLFF. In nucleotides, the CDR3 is TGTGCCTGGGGAAGGGGTGGTGAAAAACTGTTTTTT.